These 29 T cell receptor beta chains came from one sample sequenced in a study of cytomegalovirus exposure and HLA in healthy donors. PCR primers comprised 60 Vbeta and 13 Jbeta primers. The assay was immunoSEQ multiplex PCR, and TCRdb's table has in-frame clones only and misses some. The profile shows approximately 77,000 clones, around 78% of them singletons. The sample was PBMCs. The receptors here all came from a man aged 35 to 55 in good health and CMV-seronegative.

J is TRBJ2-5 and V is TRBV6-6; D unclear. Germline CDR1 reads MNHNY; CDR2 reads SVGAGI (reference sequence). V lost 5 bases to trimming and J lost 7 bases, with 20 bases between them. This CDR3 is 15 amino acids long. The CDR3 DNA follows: TGTGCCAGCAGTGCGGTACGACCCCAGTTCGGGACCCAGTACTTC. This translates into CASSAVRPQFGTQYF.

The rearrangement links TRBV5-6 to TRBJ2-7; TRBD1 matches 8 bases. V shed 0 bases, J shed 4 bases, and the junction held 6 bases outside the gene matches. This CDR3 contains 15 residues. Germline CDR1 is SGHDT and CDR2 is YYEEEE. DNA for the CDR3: TGTGCCAGCAGCTTGGGACCCGGACAGGGTTACGAGCAGTACTTC. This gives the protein CASSLGPGQGYEQYF.

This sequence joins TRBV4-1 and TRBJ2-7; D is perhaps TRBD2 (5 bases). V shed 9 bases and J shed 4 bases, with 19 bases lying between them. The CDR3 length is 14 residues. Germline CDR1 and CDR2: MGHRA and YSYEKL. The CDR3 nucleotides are TGCGCCAGTGCGGCAGCCGGGGAAGGTTACGAGCAGTACTTC. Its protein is CASAAAGEGYEQYF.

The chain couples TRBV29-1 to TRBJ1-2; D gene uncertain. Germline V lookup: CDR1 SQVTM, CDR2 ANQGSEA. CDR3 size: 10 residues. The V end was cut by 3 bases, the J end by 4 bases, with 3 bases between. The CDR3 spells CSVDSYGYTF. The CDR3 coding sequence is TGCAGCGTTGACAGCTATGGCTACACCTTC.

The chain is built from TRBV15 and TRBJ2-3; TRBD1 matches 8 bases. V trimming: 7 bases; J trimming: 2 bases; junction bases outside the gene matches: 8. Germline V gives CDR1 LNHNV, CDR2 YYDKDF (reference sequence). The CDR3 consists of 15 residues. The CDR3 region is CATTTDRGLTDTQYF. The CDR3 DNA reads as TGTGCCACCACCACAGACAGGGGCCTCACAGATACGCAGTATTTT.

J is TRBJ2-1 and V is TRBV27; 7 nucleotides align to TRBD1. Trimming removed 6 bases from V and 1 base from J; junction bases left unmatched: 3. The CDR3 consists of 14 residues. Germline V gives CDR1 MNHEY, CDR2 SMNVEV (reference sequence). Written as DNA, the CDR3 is TGTGCCAGCAGACCGGACAGGTCCTACAATGAGCAGTTCTTC. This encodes CASRPDRSYNEQFF.

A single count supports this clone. Here the CDR3 DNA reads TGTGCCAGTAGTTCCCCTGTTAATACGCAGTATTTT. This gives the protein CASSSPVNTQYF. The chain carries TRBV19 and TRBJ2-3; D unclear. This CDR3 is built from 12 residues. CDR1 LNHDA and CDR2 SQIVND come from the germline V gene (reference sequence). V gave up 5 bases and J gave up 7 bases, with 10 bases separating them.

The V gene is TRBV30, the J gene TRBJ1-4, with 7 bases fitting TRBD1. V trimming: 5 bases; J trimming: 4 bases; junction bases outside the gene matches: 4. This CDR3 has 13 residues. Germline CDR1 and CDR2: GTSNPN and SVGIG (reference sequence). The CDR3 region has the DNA TGTGCCTGGGAGGGACAGAGTAATGAAAAACTGTTTTTT. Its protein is CAWEGQSNEKLFF.

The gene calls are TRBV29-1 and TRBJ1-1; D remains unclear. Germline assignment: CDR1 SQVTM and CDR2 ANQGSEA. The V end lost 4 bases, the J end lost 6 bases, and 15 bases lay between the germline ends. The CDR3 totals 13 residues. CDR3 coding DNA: TGCAGCGTTGGAAACGGACTAACGCCTGAAGCTTTCTTT. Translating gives CSVGNGLTPEAFF.

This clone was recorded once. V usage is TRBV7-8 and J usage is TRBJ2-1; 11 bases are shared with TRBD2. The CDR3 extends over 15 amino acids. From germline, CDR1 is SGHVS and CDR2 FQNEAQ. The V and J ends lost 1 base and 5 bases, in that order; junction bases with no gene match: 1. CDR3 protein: CASSLGLAGNNEQFF. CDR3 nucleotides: TGTGCCAGCAGCTTAGGACTAGCGGGGAACAATGAGCAGTTCTTC.

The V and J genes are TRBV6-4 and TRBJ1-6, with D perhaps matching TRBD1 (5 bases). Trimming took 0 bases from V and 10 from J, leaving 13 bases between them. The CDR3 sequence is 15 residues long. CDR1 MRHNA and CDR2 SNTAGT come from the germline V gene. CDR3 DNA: TGTGCCAGCAGTGACTCTTGGCAGGGAGGGTCACCCCTCCACTTT. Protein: CASSDSWQGGSPLHF.

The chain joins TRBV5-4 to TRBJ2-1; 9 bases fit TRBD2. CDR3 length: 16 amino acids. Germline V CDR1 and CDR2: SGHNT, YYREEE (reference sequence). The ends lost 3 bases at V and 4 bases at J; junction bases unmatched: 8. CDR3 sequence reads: CASSSIAGEKYNEQFF. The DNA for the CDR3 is TGTGCCAGCAGCTCCATAGCGGGAGAGAAGTACAATGAGCAGTTCTTC.

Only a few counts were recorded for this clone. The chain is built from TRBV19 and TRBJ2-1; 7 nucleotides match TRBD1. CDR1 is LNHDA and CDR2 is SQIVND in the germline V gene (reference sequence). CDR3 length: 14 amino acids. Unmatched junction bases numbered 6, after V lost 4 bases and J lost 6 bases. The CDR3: CASSTTQGSNEQFF. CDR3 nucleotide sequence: TGTGCCAGTAGTACCACACAGGGGTCCAATGAGCAGTTCTTC.

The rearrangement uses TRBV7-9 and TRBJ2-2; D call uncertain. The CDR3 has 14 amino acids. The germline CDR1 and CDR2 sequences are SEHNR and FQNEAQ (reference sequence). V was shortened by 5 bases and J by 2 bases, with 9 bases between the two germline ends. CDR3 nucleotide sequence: TGTGCCAGCAGCCCCCCAATTAACACCGGGGAGCTGTTTTTT. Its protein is CASSPPINTGELFF.

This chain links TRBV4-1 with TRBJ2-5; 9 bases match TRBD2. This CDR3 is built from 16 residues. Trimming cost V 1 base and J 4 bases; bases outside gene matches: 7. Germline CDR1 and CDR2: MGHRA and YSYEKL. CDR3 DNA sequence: TGCGCCAGCAGCCAAGGTAGCGGGAGTTTCGGAGAGACCCAGTACTTC. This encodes CASSQGSGSFGETQYF.

The CDR3, as DNA: TGTGCCAGCAGTGAAGGGAGGACAGGGGTTGGCTACACCTTC. Encoded protein: CASSEGRTGVGYTF. The chain combines TRBV2 with TRBJ1-2; 9 bases match TRBD1. The V and J ends lost 1 base and 7 bases, in that order; junction bases with no gene match: 4. Germline loops: CDR1 SNHLY, CDR2 FYNNEI. This CDR3 contains 14 residues.

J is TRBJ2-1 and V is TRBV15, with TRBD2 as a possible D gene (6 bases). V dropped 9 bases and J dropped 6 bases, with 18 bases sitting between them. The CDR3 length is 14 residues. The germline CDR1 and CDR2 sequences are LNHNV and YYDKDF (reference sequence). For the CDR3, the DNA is TGTGCCACATCCGCGGGACTCGCCGTCAATGAGCAGTTCTTC. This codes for CATSAGLAVNEQFF.

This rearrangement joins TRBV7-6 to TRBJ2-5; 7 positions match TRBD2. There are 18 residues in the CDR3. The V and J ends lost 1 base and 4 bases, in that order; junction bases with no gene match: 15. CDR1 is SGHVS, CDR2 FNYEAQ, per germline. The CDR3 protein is CASSLVRMRESSVETQYF. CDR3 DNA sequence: TGTGCCAGCAGCTTAGTCCGTATGCGGGAGAGCTCAGTAGAGACCCAGTACTTC.

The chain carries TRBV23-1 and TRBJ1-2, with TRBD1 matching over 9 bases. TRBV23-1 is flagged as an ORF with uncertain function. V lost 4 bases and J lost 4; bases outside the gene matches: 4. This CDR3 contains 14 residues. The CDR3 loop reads CASSRDRVPYGYTF. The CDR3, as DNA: TGCGCCAGCAGTCGGGACAGGGTGCCCTATGGCTACACCTTC.

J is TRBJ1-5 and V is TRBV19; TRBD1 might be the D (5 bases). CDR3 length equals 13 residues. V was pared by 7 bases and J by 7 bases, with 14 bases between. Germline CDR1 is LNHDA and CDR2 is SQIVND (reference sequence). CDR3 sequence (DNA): TGTGCCAGTAACGTTGAAAGGGGACAGCCCCAGCATTTT. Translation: CASNVERGQPQHF. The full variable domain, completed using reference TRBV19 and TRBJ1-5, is DGGITQSPKYLFRKEGQNVTLSCEQNLNHDAMYWYRQDPGQGLRLIYYSQIVNDFQKGDIAEGYSVSREKKESFPLTVTSAQKNPTAFYLCASNVERGQPQHFGDGTRLSIL.

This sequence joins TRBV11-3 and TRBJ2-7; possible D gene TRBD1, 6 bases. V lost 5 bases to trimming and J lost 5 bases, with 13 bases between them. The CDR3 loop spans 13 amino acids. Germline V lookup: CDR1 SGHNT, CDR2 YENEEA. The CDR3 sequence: CASSPQGYNEQYF. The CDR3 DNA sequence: TGTGCCAGCAGCCCACAGGGTTACAACGAGCAGTACTTC.

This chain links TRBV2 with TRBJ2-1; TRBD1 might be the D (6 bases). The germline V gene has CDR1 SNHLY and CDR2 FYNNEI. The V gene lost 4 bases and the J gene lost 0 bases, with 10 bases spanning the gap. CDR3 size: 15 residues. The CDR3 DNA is TGTGCCAGCAGTGCGGGCAGGGGCTCCTACAATGAGCAGTTCTTC. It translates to CASSAGRGSYNEQFF.

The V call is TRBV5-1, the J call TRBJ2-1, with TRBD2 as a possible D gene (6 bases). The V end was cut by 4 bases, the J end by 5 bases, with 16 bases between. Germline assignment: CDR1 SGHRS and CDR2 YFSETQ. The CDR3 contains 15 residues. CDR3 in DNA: TGCGCCAGCAGCCCCAATGGAGGGGTAAACAATGAGCAGTTCTTC. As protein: CASSPNGGVNNEQFF.

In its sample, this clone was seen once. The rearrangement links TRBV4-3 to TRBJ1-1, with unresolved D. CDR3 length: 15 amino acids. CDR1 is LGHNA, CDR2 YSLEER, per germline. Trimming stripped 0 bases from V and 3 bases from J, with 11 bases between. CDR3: CASSQDGRGDTEAFF. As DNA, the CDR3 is TGCGCCAGCAGCCAAGATGGCCGGGGAGACACTGAAGCTTTCTTT.

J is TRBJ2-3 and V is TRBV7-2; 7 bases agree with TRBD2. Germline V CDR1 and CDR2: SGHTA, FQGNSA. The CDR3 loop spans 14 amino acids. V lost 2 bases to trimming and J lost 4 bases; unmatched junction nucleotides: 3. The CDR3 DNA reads TGTGCCAGCAGCTTAACGGGAGGATCAGATACGCAGTATTTT. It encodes CASSLTGGSDTQYF.

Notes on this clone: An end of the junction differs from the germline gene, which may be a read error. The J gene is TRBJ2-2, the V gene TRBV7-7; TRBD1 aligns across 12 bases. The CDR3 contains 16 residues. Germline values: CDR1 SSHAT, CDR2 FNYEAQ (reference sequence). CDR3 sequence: CASSLGTGGNTGELFF. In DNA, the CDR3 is TGTGCTAGCAGCTTAGGGACAGGGGGCAACACCGGGGAGCTGTTTTTT.

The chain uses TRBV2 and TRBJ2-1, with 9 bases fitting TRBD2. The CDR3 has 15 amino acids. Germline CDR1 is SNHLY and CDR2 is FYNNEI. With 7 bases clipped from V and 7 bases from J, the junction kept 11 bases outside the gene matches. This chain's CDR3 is CASISGRRDKNEQFF. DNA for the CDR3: TGTGCCAGCATTAGCGGGAGAAGGGATAAAAATGAGCAGTTCTTC.

The CDR3 region has the DNA TGCAGCGTTGAGGGACGGGAGGGCATATACAATGAGCAGTTCTTC. As protein: CSVEGREGIYNEQFF. This chain uses TRBV29-1 with TRBJ2-1, with TRBD2 matching 8 bases. The V gene's germline CDR1 is SQVTM and CDR2 ANQGSEA. With 3 bases clipped from V and 4 bases from J, the junction kept 8 bases outside the gene matches. This CDR3 is built from 15 residues.

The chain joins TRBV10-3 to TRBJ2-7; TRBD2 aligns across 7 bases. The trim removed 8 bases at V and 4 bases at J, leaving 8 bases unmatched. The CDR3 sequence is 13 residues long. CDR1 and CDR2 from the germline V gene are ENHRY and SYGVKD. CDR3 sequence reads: CAIGEGGPYEQYF. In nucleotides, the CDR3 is TGTGCCATCGGGGAGGGAGGACCGTACGAGCAGTACTTC.